This TCR beta chain was captured by sequencing in a study of T cells in Graves' hyperthyroidism and ophthalmopathy. Study-wide results and limits: Ophthalmopathy was model-predicted a median about 6.9 months pre-onset. Appearing also in blood were most of the thyroid clonotypes expanded above 0.001.

The source material, RNA transcripts, was used to amplify TCR beta CDR3 regions. In the first-round RT-PCR of the TCR CDR3, the HTBI primer set was used. TCRdb re-analysed the multiplex PCR reads in MiXCR, keeping a single row per CDR3 protein. The table lists a few hundred thousand distinct CDR3 sequences, around 45% of them singletons. Stable hyperthyroidism: no ophthalmopathy progression over 18 months of follow-up. Newly diagnosed hyperthyroidism, duration under 2 months, in patients aged 18 to 65. Comments on this clonotype: Its target is unknown.

CDR1 is SNHLY and CDR2 is FYNNEI in the germline V gene. Germline trimming cut 6 bases from V and 15 bases from J; bases unmatched to any gene: 13. The CDR3 loop spans 14 amino acids. The receptor was isolated from a young woman with Graves' hyperthyroidism. The source material was peripheral blood or thyroid tissue (not recorded which). The V call is TRBV2, the J call TRBJ1-5, with 11 nucleotides matching TRBD1. CDR3 in amino acids: CASSQDRGRLRLHF. The CDR3 nucleotides read TGTGCCAGCAGCCAGGACAGGGGGCGCTTAAGATTGCATTTT.